These 28 T cell receptor beta chains were all obtained from the same sample, sequenced in a study of beta chain features in type 1 diabetes (dated by TCRdb to the late 2010s). Summary of the overall study and its limitations: A moderate but significant shortening of TCRB CDR3 length was observed in type 1 diabetes patients in all four CD4+ subsets.

These receptors have no identified antigens. Libraries were built with the immunoSEQ multiplex PCR assay. The entire isolated RNA was reverse transcribed using the High Capacity cDNA Reverse Transcription Kit, and thus expressed TCRB transcripts were sequenced. TCRdb stores this immuneACCESS table with in-frame sequences only. Part of the clones is absent; in the studies checked, under half of the shortfall reflects unresolved V genes, and no reason is known for the rest. The table for this sample lists 150,000 to 200,000 clones; roughly 63% of them were counted only once. Jointly, the top ten make up roughly 0.092% of the sample. Sequenced input: naive CD4+ T cells from blood. The meaning of the sample's cell subset or site label: true naive CD4+ T cells. The receptors originated from a man between 25 and 39 years old with type 1 diabetes.

The chain links TRBV2 to TRBJ2-7, with TRBD2 as a possible D gene (7 bases). From germline, CDR1 is SNHLY and CDR2 FYNNEI. V was pared by 8 bases and J by 0 bases, with 14 bases between. The length of the CDR3 is 14 residues. The chain's CDR3 is CASSSGTYSYEQYF. In DNA form, the CDR3 reads TGTGCCAGCTCAAGCGGGACATACTCCTACGAGCAGTACTTC.

This chain joins TRBV30 and TRBJ1-2; D unclear. The CDR3 length is 13 residues. Deletions cut 2 bases from V and 6 bases from J, with 13 bases between. Per germline, CDR1 GTSNPN and CDR2 SVGIG (reference sequence). The CDR3 nucleotides are TGTGCCTGGAGTCCCAACGTTGGGGATGGCTACACCTTC. Its protein is CAWSPNVGDGYTF.

About this clone: The sample holds other DNA sequences that translate to the same CDR3. The gene calls are TRBV20-1 and TRBJ2-3; D gene uncertain. Germline V gene data show CDR1 as DFQATT and CDR2 as SNEGSKA (reference sequence). This CDR3 has 10 amino acids. Trimming stripped 5 bases from V and 3 bases from J, with 3 bases between. The CDR3: CSAATDTQYF. CDR3 in DNA: TGCAGTGCTGCTACAGATACGCAGTATTTT.

The chain carries TRBV5-1 and TRBJ2-7; unclear D gene. The CDR3 spans 12 residues. V lost 4 bases to trimming and J lost 3 bases, with 8 bases between them. Germline CDR1 reads SGHRS; CDR2 reads YFSETQ. The CDR3 spells CASSTTGYEQYF. In nucleotides, the CDR3 is TGCGCCAGCAGCACGACTGGCTACGAGCAGTACTTC.

This clone was observed a few times. The chain carries TRBV9 and TRBJ2-7; 9 nucleotides agree with TRBD1. CDR3 length: 14 residues. From germline, CDR1 is SGDLS and CDR2 YYNGEE. Losses at the gene ends were 0 bases for V and 6 bases for J; bases not matched to a gene: 4. The CDR3 is CASSVGGTGREQYF. The CDR3 bases are TGTGCCAGCAGCGTAGGGGGGACAGGGCGCGAGCAGTACTTC.

The chain is built from TRBV6-1 and TRBJ2-7; D may match TRBD1 or TRBD2 (5 bases each). CDR1 and CDR2 from the germline V gene are MNHNS and SASEGT. V was pared by 6 bases and J by 4 bases, with 13 bases between. The CDR3 has 13 amino acids. The CDR3 DNA is TGTGCCAGCAGGTTGGGACCGACGTACGAGCAGTACTTC. As protein: CASRLGPTYEQYF.

This chain uses TRBV9 with TRBJ2-2; 13 bases align to TRBD2. Looked up from germline, CDR1 is SGDLS and CDR2 is YYNGEE. V shed 3 bases, J shed 3 bases, and the junction held 5 bases outside the gene matches. The CDR3 length is 17 residues. The CDR3 loop is CASSARLAGGYTGELFF. In DNA, the CDR3 is TGTGCCAGCAGCGCCAGACTAGCGGGGGGATACACCGGGGAGCTGTTTTTT. The entire variable domain, with the rest obtained from reference TRBV9 and TRBJ2-2, is as follows: DSGVTQTPKHLITATGQRVTLRCSPRSGDLSVYWYQQSLDQGLQFLIQYYNGEERAKGNILERFSAQQFPDLHSELNLSSLELGDSALYFCASSARLAGGYTGELFFGEGSRLTVL.

The chain uses TRBV28 and TRBJ2-7, with D unclear. The germline V gene has CDR1 MDHEN and CDR2 SYDVKM. Trimming removed 2 bases from V and 5 bases from J, with 7 bases in between. The CDR3 loop spans 12 amino acids. CDR3 amino acids: CASSLEVHEQYF. In nucleotides, the CDR3 is TGTGCCAGCAGTTTAGAAGTCCACGAGCAGTACTTC.

This clone was picked up a small number of times. The identical CDR3 is also encoded by other nucleotide sequences in the sample. CDR3 bases: TGTGCCAGCAGCAGCACAGATACGCAGTATTTT. It yields the protein CASSSTDTQYF. V and J are TRBV7-9 and TRBJ2-3; no clear D gene. Germline V gives CDR1 SEHNR, CDR2 FQNEAQ (reference sequence). The CDR3 consists of 11 residues. V was pared by 5 bases and J by 0 bases, with 0 bases between.

The chain employs TRBV7-9 and TRBJ2-1, with TRBD2 matching over 11 bases. V shed 4 bases, J shed 4 bases, and the junction held 12 bases outside the gene matches. This CDR3 contains 18 residues. The germline V gene encodes CDR1 SEHNR and CDR2 FQNEAQ (reference sequence). The CDR3 DNA is TGTGCCAGCAGCTATCAACTAGCGGGGGCGATGATTTACAATGAGCAGTTCTTC. It is translated as CASSYQLAGAMIYNEQFF.

This CDR3 reads CASSVRAYQETQYF. In DNA form, the CDR3 reads TGTGCCAGCAGCGTAAGAGCCTACCAAGAGACCCAGTACTTC. The rearrangement links TRBV9 to TRBJ2-5; D not certain. This CDR3 has 14 residues. CDR1 is SGDLS and CDR2 is YYNGEE in the germline V gene. V shed 1 base and J shed 0 bases, with 7 bases lying between them.

The table lists this clone with a few counts. V usage is TRBV2 and J usage is TRBJ2-6; the match to TRBD2 covers 7 bases. The ends lost 7 bases at V and 0 bases at J; junction bases unmatched: 6. The CDR3 is made up of 16 amino acids. Per germline, CDR1 SNHLY and CDR2 FYNNEI. The CDR3 nucleotides are TGTGCCAGCACCGGCGCGGGGGACTCTGGGGCCAACGTCCTGACTTTC. Amino acids: CASTGAGDSGANVLTF.

This clone has only a few counts. The rearrangement joins TRBV12-5 to TRBJ2-1; D possibly uses TRBD1 or TRBD2 (6 bases each). Trimming left V 6 bases short and J 0 bases short, with 12 bases between. This CDR3 spans 15 amino acids. The germline CDR1 and CDR2 sequences are LGHNT and FRNRAP. The CDR3 spells CASGVGGSSYNEQFF. CDR3 DNA: TGTGCTAGTGGCGTAGGGGGGAGCTCCTACAATGAGCAGTTCTTC.

The rearrangement uses TRBV6-6 and TRBJ2-4; 7 bases are shared with TRBD1. CDR1 MNHNY and CDR2 SVGAGI come from the germline V gene (reference sequence). With V trimmed by 4 bases and J by 6 bases, 12 bases remained unmatched. CDR3 length equals 16 residues. CDR3 in DNA: TGTGCCAGCAGTTCTAACCGGGACAGAAAAGGAAACATTCAGTACTTC. Translating gives CASSSNRDRKGNIQYF.

The chain is built from TRBV28 and TRBJ2-2, with no clear D. The CDR3 totals 13 residues. V was trimmed by 7 bases and J by 3 bases, leaving 9 bases between them. CDR1 is MDHEN, CDR2 SYDVKM, per germline. CDR3: CASNSPDTGELFF. Written as DNA, the CDR3 is TGTGCCAGCAATTCCCCCGACACCGGGGAGCTGTTTTTT. The complete variable domain, with remaining parts taken from reference TRBV28 and TRBJ2-2, reads DVKVTQSSRYLVKRTGEKVFLECVQDMDHENMFWYRQDPGLGLRLIYFSYDVKMKEKGDIPEGYSVSREKKERFSLILESASTNQTSMYLCASNSPDTGELFFGEGSRLTVL.

This clone was observed a few times. The chain combines TRBV30 with TRBJ2-3, with 10 nucleotides matching TRBD2. From germline, CDR1 is GTSNPN and CDR2 SVGIG (reference sequence). J gave up 2 bases and V 5 bases, and 13 bases lay outside the gene matches. The CDR3 contains 17 residues. This CDR3 is CAWGETRTSGFTDTQYF. CDR3 nucleotides: TGTGCCTGGGGCGAAACTAGGACTAGCGGTTTCACAGATACGCAGTATTTT. Using reference TRBV30 and TRBJ2-3 for the parts outside the CDR3, the full variable domain is SQTIHQWPATLVQPVGSPLSLECTVEGTSNPNLYWYRQAAGRGLQLLFYSVGIGQISSEVPQNLSASRPQDRQFILSSKKLLLSDSGFYLCAWGETRTSGFTDTQYFGPGTRLTVL.

The chain recombines TRBV7-2 with TRBJ2-3; tentative D call: TRBD1 (6 bases). There are 14 residues in the CDR3. Trimming removed 3 bases at V and 2 bases at J, with 9 bases between. Germline V gene data show CDR1 as SGHTA and CDR2 as FQGNSA. CDR3 coding DNA: TGTGCCAGCAGCTTTGGGGGCCCCACAGATACGCAGTATTTT. It encodes CASSFGGPTDTQYF.

The chain carries TRBV10-3 and TRBJ2-7; 10 bases agree with TRBD2. Germline V gene sequence: CDR1 ENHRY, CDR2 SYGVKD. The ends lost 3 bases at V and 3 bases at J; junction bases unmatched: 2. The CDR3 sequence is 14 residues long. The CDR3 sequence is CAISEASGGYEQYF. CDR3 sequence (DNA): TGTGCCATCAGTGAAGCTAGCGGGGGCTACGAGCAGTACTTC.

The rearrangement joins TRBV30 to TRBJ1-6; D remains unclear. V gave up 7 bases and J gave up 3 bases, with 10 bases separating them. Germline V CDR1 and CDR2: GTSNPN, SVGIG (reference sequence). This CDR3 contains 13 residues. CDR3 DNA: TGTGCCTACGGACGGGACTATAATTCACCCCTCCACTTT. It codes for CAYGRDYNSPLHF. The whole variable domain, remainder taken from reference TRBV30 and TRBJ1-6, is SQTIHQWPATLVQPVGSPLSLECTVEGTSNPNLYWYRQAAGRGLQLLFYSVGIGQISSEVPQNLSASRPQDRQFILSSKKLLLSDSGFYLCAYGRDYNSPLHFGNGTRLTVT.

The chain has TRBV6-1 and TRBJ1-6; the match to TRBD1 covers 8 bases. Unmatched junction bases numbered 8, after V lost 6 bases and J lost 7 bases. The CDR3 totals 15 residues. The germline V gene has CDR1 MNHNS and CDR2 SASEGT. The CDR3: CASRAGGALNSPLHF. DNA of the CDR3: TGTGCCAGCAGGGCAGGGGGCGCGTTGAATTCACCCCTCCACTTT.

The chain carries TRBV11-2 and TRBJ2-7; tentative D call: TRBD2 (5 bases). There are 15 residues in the CDR3. Per germline, CDR1 SGHAT and CDR2 FQNNGV. The V and J ends lost 1 base and 2 bases respectively, with 12 bases between them. As DNA, the CDR3 is TGTGCCAGCAGCTTAGCACGGACGGGAACCTACGAGCAGTACTTC. This encodes CASSLARTGTYEQYF.

The J gene is TRBJ2-3, the V gene TRBV5-1; D is ambiguous. This CDR3 is 12 amino acids long. The V gene lost 1 base and the J gene lost 6 bases, with 6 bases spanning the gap. Germline values: CDR1 SGHRS, CDR2 YFSETQ. As DNA, the CDR3 is TGCGCCAGCAGCTTGAAGAGCGATACGCAGTATTTT. Translated: CASSLKSDTQYF.

This clone has a handful of counts. The genes are TRBV23-1 and TRBJ2-1, with a weak D call TRBD2 (6 bases). TRBV23-1 is an ORF for which the function is uncertain. There are 15 residues in the CDR3. Trimming removed 0 bases from V and 7 bases from J, with 13 bases in between. CDR3 region: CASSQSGGRANEQFF. CDR3 bases: TGCGCCAGCAGTCAATCTGGGGGGAGAGCAAATGAGCAGTTCTTC.

CDR3 bases: TGTGCCAGCAGCATCTACACAGATACGCAGTATTTT. Protein: CASSIYTDTQYF. This chain joins TRBV28 and TRBJ2-3; the D is unclear. The CDR3 is made up of 12 amino acids. Germline-derived CDR1 and CDR2 are MDHEN and SYDVKM. Trimming took 6 bases from V and 2 from J, leaving 6 bases between them.

The rearrangement uses TRBV29-1 and TRBJ1-1; D unclear. Looked up from germline, CDR1 is SQVTM and CDR2 is ANQGSEA. The V gene lost 4 bases and the J gene lost 6 bases, with 9 bases spanning the gap. The CDR3 length is 11 residues. The CDR3 bases are TGCAGCGTTGGGGCGTCCGCTGAAGCTTTCTTT. Translating gives CSVGASAEAFF.

This clone was detected only once. The chain uses TRBV9 and TRBJ2-5; tentatively, D is TRBD2 (6 bases). In germline, CDR1 is SGDLS, CDR2 YYNGEE. The V gene lost 6 bases and the J gene lost 3 bases, with 12 bases spanning the gap. The CDR3 has 13 amino acids. Here the CDR3 reads CASTRGSEETQYF. CDR3 nucleotides: TGTGCCAGCACCCGGGGGTCCGAAGAGACCCAGTACTTC.

This clone showed up just a few times. V usage is TRBV29-1 and J usage is TRBJ2-3, with 8 bases identical to TRBD2. The V gene's germline CDR1 is SQVTM and CDR2 ANQGSEA. The junction had 5 bases not matched to a gene; V was cut back by 4 bases and J by 2 bases. The CDR3 loop spans 14 amino acids. CDR3 sequence: CSVAKRGFTDTQYF. DNA for the CDR3: TGCAGCGTTGCTAAGCGGGGGTTCACAGATACGCAGTATTTT.

The CDR3 sequence is CASADRAYGYTF. The CDR3 nucleotides are TGTGCCAGCGCGGACCGAGCCTACGGCTACACCTTC. V usage is TRBV25-1 and J usage is TRBJ1-2; D unclear. Trimming took off 8 bases at V and 8 bases at J, with 15 bases between the two ends. Germline-derived CDR1 and CDR2 are MGHDK and SYGVNS. The CDR3 contains 12 residues.